These 7 T cell receptor beta chains were sequenced from one sample in a study of cytomegalovirus exposure and HLA in healthy donors. PCR used 60 Vbeta primers and 13 Jbeta primers. Libraries were prepared by immunoSEQ multiplex PCR; TCRdb keeps only in-frame clonotypes and omits some of them. Counted here are roughly 38,000 clones, approximately 76% occurring once; the ten biggest clones make up about 8%. Sequencing was performed on PBMCs. These receptors originate from a woman aged 30 to 39 in good health and CMV-seropositive.

The rearrangement links TRBV2 to TRBJ2-7; 9 bases agree with TRBD1. CDR3 size: 16 residues. Germline lookup yields CDR1 SNHLY and CDR2 FYNNEI. V gave up 8 bases and J gave up 3 bases; unmatched junction bases: 14. CDR3 nucleotide sequence: TGTGCCAGCGGGGGGGACAGGGCAATTACTCGCTACGAGCAGTACTTC. It specifies CASGGDRAITRYEQYF.

The V call is TRBV6-4, the J call TRBJ2-2; TRBD1 matches 8 bases. The ends lost 0 bases at V and 3 bases at J; junction bases unmatched: 0. CDR1 is MRHNA and CDR2 is SNTAGT in the germline V gene. This CDR3 is 15 amino acids long. CDR3 residues: CASSDSDRDTGELFF. The CDR3 region has the DNA TGTGCCAGCAGTGACTCGGACAGGGACACCGGGGAGCTGTTTTTT.

V and J are TRBV19 and TRBJ2-7, with 9 nucleotides matching TRBD1. Germline V gene data show CDR1 as LNHDA and CDR2 as SQIVND (reference sequence). V shed 5 bases and J 3 bases; nucleotides not matched to a gene: 14. The CDR3 loop spans 17 amino acids. The CDR3 DNA reads TGTGCCAGTAGTCTCCGGGCCGGGACAGGGAGAGGCTACGAGCAGTACTTC. Its protein is CASSLRAGTGRGYEQYF.

V usage is TRBV4-2 and J usage is TRBJ2-5, with D tentatively TRBD1 (5 bases). Germline CDR1 is LGHNA and CDR2 is YNFKEQ. The CDR3 sequence is 15 residues long. The V end was cut by 4 bases, the J end by 4 bases, with 16 bases between. CDR3 DNA sequence: TGTGCCAGCAGCCCGGCAGGGAAACAGTCAGAGACCCAGTACTTC. This encodes CASSPAGKQSETQYF.

The chain is built from TRBV6-5 and TRBJ1-1; D is undetermined. The V end lost 0 bases, the J end lost 7 bases, and 12 bases lay between the germline ends. Germline V gene sequence: CDR1 MNHEY, CDR2 SVGAGI. The CDR3 contains 14 residues. DNA of the CDR3: TGTGCCAGCAGTTACTCTTTTGAAAGACTTGAAGCTTTCTTT. It is translated as CASSYSFERLEAFF.

V gene TRBV19 combines with J gene TRBJ2-6, with D maybe TRBD1 (6 bases). V was shortened by 1 base and J by 3 bases, with 22 bases between the two germline ends. The CDR3 loop spans 20 amino acids. Germline values: CDR1 LNHDA, CDR2 SQIVND (reference sequence). CDR3: CASSIVRGTYPTGGANVLTF. CDR3 bases: TGTGCCAGTAGTATAGTGAGGGGGACATACCCGACGGGTGGGGCCAACGTCCTGACTTTC.

The gene calls are TRBV2 and TRBJ2-1; maybe TRBD1 (6 bases). This CDR3 has 14 residues. Trimming shortened V by 9 bases and J by 7 bases, and 19 bases separated the two germline ends. Germline V gives CDR1 SNHLY, CDR2 FYNNEI. CDR3 in amino acids: CASDRDILGNEQFF. As DNA, the CDR3 is TGTGCCAGTGACCGGGACATCCTGGGGAATGAGCAGTTCTTC.